These T cell receptor beta chains were read from a single sample in a study of radiation and T cells in renal cell carcinoma. The data were produced by immunoSEQ multiplex PCR, yet TCRdb's version contains in-frame clones alone and is incomplete. Of approximately 150,000 clones listed, 86% are singletons. This material consisted of blood, taken from a patient whose treatment included radiotherapy and nephrectomy. The source is a woman aged 50 to 65 with renal cell carcinoma. CDR3s include the opening cysteine and the closing phenylalanine or tryptophan. D genes are given only for firm matches. Where a row states a size, it is once, few, many or the class of an expanded clone; other rows omit it.

cdr3_aa cdr3_nt clone_size v_call d_call j_call
CASSLGGADTGELFF TGTGCCAGCAGCTTAGGAGGGGCGGACACCGGGGAGCTGTTTTTT NA TRBV7-9 NA TRBJ2-2
CATWPAGVSGNTIYF TGTGCCACCTGGCCGGCAGGGGTCTCTGGAAACACCATATATTTT NA TRBV10-3 NA TRBJ1-3
CAWSRDSATNEKLFF TGTGCCTGGAGCCGGGACAGTGCAACTAATGAAAAACTGTTTTTT few TRBV30 TRBD1 TRBJ1-4
CASSQTNEQYF TGTGCCAGCAGTCAAACTAACGAGCAGTACTTC NA TRBV6-1 NA TRBJ2-7
CASRFPIGQGNTEAFF TGTGCCAGCAGGTTCCCCATCGGGCAGGGAAACACTGAAGCTTTCTTT NA TRBV5-4 NA TRBJ1-1
CASSPPVGSTGELFF TGTGCCAGCAGCCCCCCGGTAGGGAGCACCGGGGAGCTGTTTTTT NA TRBV5-5 NA TRBJ2-2
CASREGNTGELFF TGTGCCAGCCGTGAGGGGAACACCGGGGAGCTGTTTTTT NA TRBV6-8 NA TRBJ2-2
CASSLVASSYNEQFF TGTGCCAGCAGTTTGGTCGCTAGCTCCTACAATGAGCAGTTCTTC once TRBV6-1 NA TRBJ2-1
CASSRQGAKETQYF TGTGCCAGCAGCCGACAGGGGGCGAAAGAGACCCAGTACTTC NA TRBV4-2 TRBD1 TRBJ2-5
CASSLWPLAYEQYF TGTGCCAGCAGCTTGTGGCCGCTAGCCTACGAGCAGTACTTC NA TRBV5-4 NA TRBJ2-7
CASREGPNYGYTF TGTGCCAGTAGGGAAGGGCCGAACTATGGCTACACCTTC NA TRBV19 NA TRBJ1-2
CASRPEPSYSNQPQHF TGTGCCAGCAGGCCGGAACCCTCTTATAGCAATCAGCCCCAGCATTTT NA TRBV6-6 NA TRBJ1-5
CATSRGEEGYTF TGTGCCACCAGCAGAGGGGAGGAAGGCTACACCTTC NA TRBV15 NA TRBJ1-2
CSASGRGAFF TGCAGTGCTTCCGGGCGGGGAGCTTTCTTT NA TRBV20-1 NA TRBJ1-1
CASSLLVSEIMDTEAFF TGCGCCAGCAGCTTGCTGGTTTCAGAAATCATGGACACTGAAGCTTTCTTT NA TRBV5-1 NA TRBJ1-1
CASSPTSGSRNEQFF TGTGCCAGCAGCCCCACTAGCGGGAGTAGAAATGAGCAGTTCTTC NA TRBV7-3 TRBD2 TRBJ2-1
CASSRTARNEKLFF TGTGCCAGCAGCCGGACAGCGCGTAATGAAAAACTGTTTTTT few TRBV7-8 NA TRBJ1-4
CASSKSTGQSSYNEQFF TGTGCCAGCAGCAAATCTACAGGGCAGAGCTCCTACAATGAGCAGTTCTTC NA TRBV9 NA TRBJ2-1
CASQVRDNEKLFF TGTGCCAGCCAGGTTCGGGATAATGAAAAACTGTTTTTT NA TRBV6-6 NA TRBJ1-4
CASSQDPRPSGNTIYF TGCGCCAGCAGCCAAGACCCACGGCCCTCTGGAAACACCATATATTTT once TRBV4-1 NA TRBJ1-3
CASSGNSNQPQHF TGTGCCAGCAGTGGTAATAGCAATCAGCCCCAGCATTTT few TRBV6-1 NA TRBJ1-5
CASTPNARVYGYTF TGTGCCAGCACCCCGAACGCTAGAGTCTATGGCTACACCTTC NA TRBV28 NA TRBJ1-2
CASSSLAGGPDTQYF TGCGCCAGCAGCTCACTAGCGGGGGGGCCAGATACGCAGTATTTT NA TRBV5-1 TRBD2 TRBJ2-3
CASSPSPPGQGSIHTQYF TGTGCCAGCTCACCCTCGCCTCCGGGACAGGGGAGTATACATACGCAGTATTTT NA TRBV18 TRBD1 TRBJ2-3
CASSLAVRNSPLHF TGTGCCAGCAGCTTAGCGGTCCGTAATTCACCCCTCCACTTT NA TRBV7-2 NA TRBJ1-6
CSAEGGDEQFF TGCAGTGCCGAGGGGGGCGATGAGCAGTTCTTC NA TRBV20-1 NA TRBJ2-1
CASSPDAGQGFIEKLFF TGCGCCAGCAGCCCGGACGCGGGACAGGGCTTCATCGAAAAACTGTTTTTT NA TRBV5-1 TRBD1 TRBJ1-4
CASSLDGQAFF TGTGCCAGCTCGTTGGACGGGCAAGCTTTCTTT NA TRBV6-5 NA TRBJ1-1